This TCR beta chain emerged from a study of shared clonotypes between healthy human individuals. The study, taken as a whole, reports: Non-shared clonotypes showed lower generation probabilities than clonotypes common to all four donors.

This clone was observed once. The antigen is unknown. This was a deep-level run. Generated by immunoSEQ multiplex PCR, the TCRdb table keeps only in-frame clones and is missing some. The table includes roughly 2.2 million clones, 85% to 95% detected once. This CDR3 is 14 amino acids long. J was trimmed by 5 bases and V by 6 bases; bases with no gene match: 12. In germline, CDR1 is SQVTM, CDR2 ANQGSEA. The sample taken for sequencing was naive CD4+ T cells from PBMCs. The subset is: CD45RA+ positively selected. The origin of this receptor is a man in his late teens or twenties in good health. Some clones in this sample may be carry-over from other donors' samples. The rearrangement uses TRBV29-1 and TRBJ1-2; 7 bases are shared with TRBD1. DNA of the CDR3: TGCAGCGTCACCGGGACAGCCGTTAGATATGGCTACACCTTC. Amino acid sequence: CSVTGTAVRYGYTF.